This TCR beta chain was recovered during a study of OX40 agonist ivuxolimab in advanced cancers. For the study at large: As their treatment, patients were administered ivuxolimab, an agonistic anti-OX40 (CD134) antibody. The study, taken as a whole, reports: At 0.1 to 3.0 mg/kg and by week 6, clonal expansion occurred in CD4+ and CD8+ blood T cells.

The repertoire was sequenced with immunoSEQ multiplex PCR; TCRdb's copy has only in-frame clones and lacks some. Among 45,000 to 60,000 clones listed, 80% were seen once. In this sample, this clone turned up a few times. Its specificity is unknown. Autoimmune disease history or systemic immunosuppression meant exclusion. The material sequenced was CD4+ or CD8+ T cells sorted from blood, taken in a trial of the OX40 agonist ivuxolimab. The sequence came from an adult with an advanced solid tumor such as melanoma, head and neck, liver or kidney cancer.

This chain's CDR3 is CASQNLGIGTDTQYF. CDR3 bases: TGTGCCTCCCAAAACTTGGGCATAGGCACAGATACGCAGTATTTT. The chain links TRBV25-1 to TRBJ2-3; D ambiguous. Germline values: CDR1 MGHDK, CDR2 SYGVNS. Trimming removed 11 bases from V and 1 base from J, with 19 bases in between. The CDR3 has 15 residues.